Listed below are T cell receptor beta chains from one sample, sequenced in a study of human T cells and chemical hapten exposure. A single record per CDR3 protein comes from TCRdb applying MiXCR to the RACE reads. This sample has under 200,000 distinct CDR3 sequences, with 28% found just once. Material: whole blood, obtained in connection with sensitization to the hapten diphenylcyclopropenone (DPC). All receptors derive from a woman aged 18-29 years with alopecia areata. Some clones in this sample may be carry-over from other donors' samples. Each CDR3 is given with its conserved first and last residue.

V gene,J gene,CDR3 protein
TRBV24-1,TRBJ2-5,CATRDDETQYF
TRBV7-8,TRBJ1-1,CASSGRTGAGVNTEAFF
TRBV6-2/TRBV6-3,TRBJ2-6,CASSYAGANVLTF
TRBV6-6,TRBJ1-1,CASSYLTGPLNTEAFF
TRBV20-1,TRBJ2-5,CSARSQETQYF
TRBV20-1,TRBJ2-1,CSAPSTSYNEQFF
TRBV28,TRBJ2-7,CASSPWTSGREQYF
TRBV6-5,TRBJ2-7,CASSYGNRGDEQYF
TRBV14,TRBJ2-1,CASSQEDGGWQFF
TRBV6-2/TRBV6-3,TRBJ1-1,CASADVTEAFF
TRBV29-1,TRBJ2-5,CSSSRGGGGETQYF
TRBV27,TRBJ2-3,CASSLRDRAFDTQYF
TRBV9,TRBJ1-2,CASSGQPYGYTF
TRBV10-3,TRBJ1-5,CAISGEVNQPQHF
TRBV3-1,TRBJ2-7,CASSQVPSSYEQYF
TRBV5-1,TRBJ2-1,CASSLGPNNEQFF
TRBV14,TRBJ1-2,CASSQLGNYGYTF
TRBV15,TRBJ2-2,CATREDRRDTGELFF
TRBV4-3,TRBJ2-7,CASSLSLADSAYEQYF
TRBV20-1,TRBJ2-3,CSARFGGLADTQYF
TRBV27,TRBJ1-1,CASSFYREGSGEAFF
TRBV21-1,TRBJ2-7,CASSKWEQYF
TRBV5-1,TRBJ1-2,CASSLTTGALYGYTF
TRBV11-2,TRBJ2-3,CASSLVAGFTDTQYF
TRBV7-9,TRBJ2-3,CASRVWPTDTQYF
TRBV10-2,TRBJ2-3,CASSPGTRGEQYF
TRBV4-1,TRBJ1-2,CASSQPGTGRGYTF
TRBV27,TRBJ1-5,CASSLLTGANQPQHF
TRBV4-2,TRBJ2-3,CASSQVAESSTDTQYF
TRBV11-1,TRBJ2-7,CASSKGPGTYEQYF
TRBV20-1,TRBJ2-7,CSVTSRIQEQYF
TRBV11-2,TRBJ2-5,CASSSLRYQETQYF
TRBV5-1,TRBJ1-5,CASINQPQHF
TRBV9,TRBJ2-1,CATSQGPYNEQFF
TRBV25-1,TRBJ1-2,CASSETGGRPNYGYTF
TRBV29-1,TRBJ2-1,CSVDKGVYEQFF
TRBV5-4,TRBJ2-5,CASSSIADQETQYF
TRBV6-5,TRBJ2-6,CASSRKGALGANVLTF
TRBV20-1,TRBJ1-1,CSARRAFF
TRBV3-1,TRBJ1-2,CASSQEVSRDGRYYGYTF
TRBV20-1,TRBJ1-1,CSARDPNRDSRAEAFF
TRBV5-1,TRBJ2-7,CASSSKRDSSYEQYF
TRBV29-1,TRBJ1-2,CSVESRDRAYYGYTF